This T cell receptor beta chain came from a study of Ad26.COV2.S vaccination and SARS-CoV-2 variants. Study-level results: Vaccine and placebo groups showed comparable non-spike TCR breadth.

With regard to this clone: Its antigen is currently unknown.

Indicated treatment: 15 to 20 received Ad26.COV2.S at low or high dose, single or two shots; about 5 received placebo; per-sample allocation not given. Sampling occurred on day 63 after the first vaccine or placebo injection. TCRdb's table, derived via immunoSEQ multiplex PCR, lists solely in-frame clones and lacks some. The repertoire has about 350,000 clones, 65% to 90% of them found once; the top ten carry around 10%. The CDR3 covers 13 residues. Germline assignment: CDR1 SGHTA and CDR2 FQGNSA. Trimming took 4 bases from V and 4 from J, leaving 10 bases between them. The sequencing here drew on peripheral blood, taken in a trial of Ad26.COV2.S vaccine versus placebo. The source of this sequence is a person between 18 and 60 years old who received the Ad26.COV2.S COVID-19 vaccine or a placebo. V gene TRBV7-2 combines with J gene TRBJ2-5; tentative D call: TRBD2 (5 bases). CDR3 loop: CASSSNRGETQYF. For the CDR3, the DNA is TGTGCCAGCAGCTCGAACCGGGGAGAGACCCAGTACTTC.